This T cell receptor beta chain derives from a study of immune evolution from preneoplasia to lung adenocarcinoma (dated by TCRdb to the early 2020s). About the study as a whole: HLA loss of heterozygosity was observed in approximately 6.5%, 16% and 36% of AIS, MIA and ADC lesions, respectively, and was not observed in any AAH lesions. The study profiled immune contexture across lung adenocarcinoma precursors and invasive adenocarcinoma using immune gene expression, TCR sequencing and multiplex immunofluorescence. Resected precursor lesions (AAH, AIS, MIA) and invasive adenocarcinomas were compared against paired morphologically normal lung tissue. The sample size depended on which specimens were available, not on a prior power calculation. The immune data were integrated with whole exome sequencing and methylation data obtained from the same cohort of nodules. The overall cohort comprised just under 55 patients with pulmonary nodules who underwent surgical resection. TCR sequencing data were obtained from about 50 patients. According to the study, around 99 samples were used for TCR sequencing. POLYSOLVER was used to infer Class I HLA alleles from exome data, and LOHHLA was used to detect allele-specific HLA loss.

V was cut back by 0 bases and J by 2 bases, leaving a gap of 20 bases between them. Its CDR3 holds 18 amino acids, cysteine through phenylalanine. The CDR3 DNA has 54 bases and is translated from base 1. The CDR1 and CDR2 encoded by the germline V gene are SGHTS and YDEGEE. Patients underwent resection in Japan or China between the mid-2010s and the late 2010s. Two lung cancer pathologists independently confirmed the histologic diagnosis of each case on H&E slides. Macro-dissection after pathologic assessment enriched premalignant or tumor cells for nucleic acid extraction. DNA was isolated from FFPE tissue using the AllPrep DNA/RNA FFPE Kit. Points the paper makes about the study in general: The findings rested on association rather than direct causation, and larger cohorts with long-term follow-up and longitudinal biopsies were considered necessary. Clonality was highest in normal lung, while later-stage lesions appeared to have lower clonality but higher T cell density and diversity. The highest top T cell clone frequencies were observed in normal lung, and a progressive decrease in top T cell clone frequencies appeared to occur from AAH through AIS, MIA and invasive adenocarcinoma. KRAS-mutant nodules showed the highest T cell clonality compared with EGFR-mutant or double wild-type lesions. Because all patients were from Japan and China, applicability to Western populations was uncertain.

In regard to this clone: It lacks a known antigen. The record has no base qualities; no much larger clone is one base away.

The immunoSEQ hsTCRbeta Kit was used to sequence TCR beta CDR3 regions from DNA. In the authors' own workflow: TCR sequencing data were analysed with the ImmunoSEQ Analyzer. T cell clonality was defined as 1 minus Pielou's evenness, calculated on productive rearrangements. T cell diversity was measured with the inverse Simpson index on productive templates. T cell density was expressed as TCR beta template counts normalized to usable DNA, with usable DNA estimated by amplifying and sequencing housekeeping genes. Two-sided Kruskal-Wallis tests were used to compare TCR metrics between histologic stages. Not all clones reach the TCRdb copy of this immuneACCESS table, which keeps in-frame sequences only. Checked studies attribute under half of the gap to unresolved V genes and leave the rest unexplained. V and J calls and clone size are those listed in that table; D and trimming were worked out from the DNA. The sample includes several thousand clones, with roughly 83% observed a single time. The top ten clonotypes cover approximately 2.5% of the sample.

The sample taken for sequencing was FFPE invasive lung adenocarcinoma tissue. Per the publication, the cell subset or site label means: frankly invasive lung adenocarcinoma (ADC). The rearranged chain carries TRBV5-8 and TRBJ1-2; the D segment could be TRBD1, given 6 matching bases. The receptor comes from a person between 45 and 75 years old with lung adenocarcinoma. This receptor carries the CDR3 CASSLAFGGKGTNYGYTF. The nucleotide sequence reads TGTGCCAGCAGCTTGGCATTTGGAGGGAAGGGGACAAACTATGGCTACACCTTC. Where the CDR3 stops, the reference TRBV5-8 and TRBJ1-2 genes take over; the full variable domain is EAGVTQSPTHLIKTRGQQATLRCSPISGHTSVYWYQQALGLGLQFLLWYDEGEERNRGNFPPRFSGRQFPNYSSELNVNALELEDSALYLCASSLAFGGKGTNYGYTFGSGTRLTVV.